The present T cell receptor (beta chain) was sequenced within a study of chemoradiotherapy in HPV16-positive cancers. Study-level findings and limits: Candidate HPV-specific clones and E7-related TCR motifs grew in tumor during treatment. The functional HPV-specific definition rests on just a couple of HPV16-positive patients.

In germline, CDR1 is MNHEY, CDR2 SVGAGI. With 0 bases removed from V and 3 bases from J, the gap between germline ends came to 9 bases. CDR3 size: 14 residues. On this clone: Antigen unknown.

The assay was immunoSEQ multiplex PCR, and TCRdb's table has in-frame clones only and misses some. The sample holds some 32,000 clones, about nine tenths seen once. This receptor was identified in a human donor with HPV-associated anogenital cancer. This material consisted of blood, taken from a patient who underwent chemoradiotherapy. The chain carries TRBV6-5 and TRBJ2-7, with D tentatively TRBD1 (6 bases). The CDR3 nucleotides are TGTGCCAGCAGTTACTCCACAGGGTTCTACGAGCAGTACTTC. Encoded protein: CASSYSTGFYEQYF.